This entry lists 26 T cell receptor beta chains sequenced from one sample in a study of CD4 and CD8 cells across lung adenocarcinoma regions. One entry per CDR3 protein, called by TCRdb with MiXCR from the PCR reads. The sample lists some 20,000 distinct CDR3 sequences; 46% were seen once. The sample consisted of CD4+ T cells from the margin of a lung tumor. All receptors derive from a male donor with lung adenocarcinoma. The CD4 and CD8 labels of this study may be unreliable.

This clonotype was detected once. Compared with germline, one end of the junction differs, possibly owing to a read error. V usage is TRBV27 and J usage is TRBJ2-3, with 7 bases fitting TRBD1. The CDR3 length is 16 residues. Germline assignment: CDR1 MNHEY and CDR2 SMNVEV (reference sequence). The CDR3 protein is CASSLVGTAVQDTQYF. CDR3 DNA: TGTGCCAGCAGTTTAGTCGGGACAGCCGTCCAAGATACGCAGTATTTC.

Comments on this clonotype: At one end the junction does not follow the germline gene, possibly because of a read error. The chain is built from TRBV28 and TRBJ2-3; D is perhaps TRBD1 (6 bases). Germline V lookup: CDR1 MDHEN, CDR2 SYDVKM. The CDR3 totals 15 residues. CDR3 protein: CASSLGLGDTDTQYF. The DNA for the CDR3 is TGTGCCAGCAGTTTGGGGCTCGGGGACACAGATACTCAGTACTTT.

This clonotype appeared many times. This rearrangement joins TRBV14 to TRBJ1-2; the D is unclear. This CDR3 is built from 12 residues. Germline values: CDR1 SGHDN, CDR2 FVKESK. Trimming left V 2 bases short and J 8 bases short, with 9 bases between. The CDR3 DNA follows: TGTGCCAGCAGCCAATACCCGTGGGGCTACACCTTC. The encoded protein is CASSQYPWGYTF.

V is TRBV10-1 and J is TRBJ2-4, with a weak D call TRBD2 (7 bases). The CDR3 extends over 19 amino acids. Trimming cost V 1 base and J 12 bases, with 31 bases left between them. Germline CDR1 and CDR2: WNHNN and SYGVQD (reference sequence). The CDR3 bases are TGCGCCAGCAGTGAGTTTATAGGGGGGGTGATACTAGACAAAGAGACTCAGTACTTC. Its protein product is CASSEFIGGVILDKETQYF.

The V and J genes are TRBV6-1 and TRBJ2-1, with 9 bases matching TRBD1. TRBJ2-5 matches the DNA end more closely, so the J call is doubtful. Germline V gene data show CDR1 as MNHNS and CDR2 as SASEGT. CDR3 length equals 15 residues. CDR3 region: CASRLPGQGSETQYF. The CDR3 nucleotides are TGTGCCAGCAGACTCCCGGGACAGGGTTCGGAGACCCAGTACTTC.

The chain joins TRBV14 to TRBJ2-4, with D perhaps being TRBD1 or TRBD2 (5 bases each). The germline CDR1 and CDR2 sequences are SGHDN and FVKESK. Trimming took 7 bases from V and 13 from J, leaving 23 bases between them. The CDR3 is 14 residues long. Here the CDR3 DNA reads TGTGCCAGCACGGGGCTGGGAGCCAAAACCATGCAGTACTTC. It codes for CASTGLGAKTMQYF.

This clonotype is termed large. CDR3 sequence (DNA): TGCGCCAGCAGTGAAGGCGGACGGGATGAGCAGTTCTTC. Translation: CASSEGGRDEQFF. The chain recombines TRBV10-1 with TRBJ2-1; D gene uncertain. Trimming left V 3 bases short and J 8 bases short, with 11 bases between. CDR1 is WNHNN, CDR2 SYGVQD, per germline (reference sequence). The CDR3 contains 13 residues.

This clonotype appeared a few times. The chain joins TRBV6-5 to TRBJ2-1; tentatively, D is TRBD2 (7 bases). Per germline, CDR1 MNHEY and CDR2 SVGAGI. The CDR3 consists of 17 residues. With 0 bases removed from V and 8 bases from J, the gap between germline ends came to 20 bases. The CDR3 DNA reads as TGTGCCAGCAGTTACTCCCCTAAGGGGGGGGTCAGAGATGAGCAGTTCTTC. This codes for CASSYSPKGGVRDEQFF.

A word on this clonotype: A read error may account for a junction end that differs from germline. CDR3 sequence reads: CASSPGRGACGKETQYF. CDR3 in DNA: TGTGCCAGCAGTCCTGGCCGAGGGGCTTGTGGCAAAGAGACGCAGTATTTC. The chain combines TRBV27 with TRBJ2-3; D is possibly TRBD1 or TRBD2 (5 bases each). The CDR3 is 17 residues long. Germline assignment: CDR1 MNHEY and CDR2 SMNVEV (reference sequence).

This clonotype has just a few counts. The chain is built from TRBV23-1 and TRBJ2-5, with D maybe TRBD2 (6 bases). TRBV23-1 is an open reading frame whose function is uncertain. The CDR3 covers 16 residues. The V end was cut by 0 bases, the J end by 3 bases, with 14 bases between. In DNA, the CDR3 is TGCGCCAGCAGTCAATCGCGAGGGGAGGATAAAGAGACCCAGTACTTC. Amino acid sequence: CASSQSRGEDKETQYF.

Many counts were recorded for this clonotype. This chain uses TRBV6-1 with TRBJ2-7; D is possibly TRBD1 (5 bases). V lost 2 bases and J lost 0, with 11 bases in between. Germline-derived CDR1 and CDR2 are MNHNS and SASEGT. There are 15 residues in the CDR3. Here the CDR3 DNA reads TGTGCCAGCAGTGAACTCCCAGGGAACTCCTACGAGCAGTACTTC. It translates to CASSELPGNSYEQYF.

In nucleotides, the CDR3 is TGCGGCGTCAGGGGGCTGGGAGCCAAAGACACGCAGTACTTC. Amino acids: CGVRGLGAKDTQYF. The V call is TRBV10-2, the J call TRBJ2-3; 8 bases match TRBD1. Gene TRBJ2-7 matches the end of the DNA better, so the J call may be wrong. Per germline, CDR1 WSHSY and CDR2 SAAADI. The CDR3 has 14 amino acids.

This clonotype was observed many times. This sequence joins TRBV30 and TRBJ2-5, with TRBD2 matching over 14 bases. Germline V gives CDR1 GTSNPN, CDR2 SVGIG (reference sequence). With 3 bases clipped from V and 10 bases from J, the junction kept 1 base outside the gene matches. The CDR3 extends over 12 amino acids. CDR3: CAWRTSGRDQYF. DNA for the CDR3: TGTGCCTGGAGGACTAGCGGGAGGGACCAGTACTTC.

This clonotype came up a few times. The chain is built from TRBV24-1 and TRBJ2-7; tentative D call: TRBD2 (5 bases). Trimming shortened V by 3 bases and J by 10 bases, and 12 bases separated the two germline ends. The CDR3 runs to 12 residues. The germline gives CDR1 KGHDR, CDR2 SFDVKD. The CDR3 region is CATSDTKRVQYF. CDR3 nucleotide sequence: TGTGCCACCAGTGATACTAAGAGGGTTCAGTACTTC.

This clonotype came up a few times. The chain uses TRBV6-1 and TRBJ2-3; D gene unclear. The germline CDR1 and CDR2 sequences are MNHNS and SASEGT. This CDR3 comprises 16 residues. The V gene lost 3 bases and the J gene lost 0 bases, with 13 bases spanning the gap. CDR3 in amino acids: CASSDLGGSSTDTQYF. The CDR3 DNA reads as TGTGCCAGCAGTGATTTGGGTGGCTCTAGCACAGATACGCAGTATTTT.

This clonotype has only one observation. The chain recombines TRBV3-1 with TRBJ2-5, with D possibly TRBD2 on 5 matching bases. In germline, CDR1 is LGHDT, CDR2 YNNKEL (reference sequence). CDR3 length: 14 amino acids. CDR3 sequence (DNA): TGTGCGGGGAGCGAGGAAGCCGACCAAGATACGCAGTACTTC. Protein sequence: CAGSEEADQDTQYF.

On this clonotype: The junction departs from the called germline gene at one end, perhaps through a read error. The chain uses TRBV10-2 and TRBJ2-4; the D gene could be TRBD1 or TRBD2 (6 bases each). Germline CDR1 is WSHSY and CDR2 is SAAADI. The CDR3 is 14 residues long. The CDR3 DNA reads TGCCGCGGCTCGGGGGTGGCAGGGGAAAACACGCAGTATTTC. Its protein product is CRGSGVAGENTQYF.

This clonotype is categorized as medium-sized. V and J are TRBV6-1 and TRBJ2-1, with TRBD2 matching over 8 bases. The DNA matches TRBJ2-5 better at its end, which makes the J call doubtful. CDR1 and CDR2 (germline): MNHNS, SASEGT. The length of the CDR3 is 13 residues. For the CDR3, the DNA is TGTGCCAGCAAGATTAGCGGGACAGAGACCCAGTACTTC. Protein product: CASKISGTETQYF.

This chain connects TRBV11-2 to TRBJ2-1; the D call may be TRBD1 or TRBD2 (6 bases each). CDR3 size: 15 residues. Germline-derived CDR1 and CDR2 are SGHAT and FQNNGV. Deletions cut 5 bases from V and 12 bases from J, with 23 bases between. DNA of the CDR3: TGTGCCAGCAGCAACCGGGACAAGTTCCGGGGAGGGCAGTTCTTC. This translates into CASSNRDKFRGGQFF.

This clonotype was seen once. This chain joins TRBV4-1 and TRBJ2-3; tentatively, D is TRBD2 (6 bases). The CDR3 sequence is 16 residues long. Germline CDR1 and CDR2: MGHRA and YSYEKL. V was trimmed by 5 bases and J by 5 bases, leaving 20 bases between them. This chain's CDR3 is CASSGLARCVKDTQYF. The CDR3 bases are TGCGCCAGCAGCGGCCTAGCGCGGTGCGTCAAAGATACGCAGTATTTT.

CDR3 amino acids: CASSYTKLAGGQDTQYF. DNA of the CDR3: TGTGCCAGCAGTTACACCAAACTAGCGGGAGGGCAGGATACGCAGTATTTT. The chain recombines TRBV6-5 with TRBJ2-3; 13 positions agree with TRBD2. V lost 2 bases to trimming and J lost 6 bases; unmatched junction nucleotides: 8. This CDR3 has 17 amino acids. CDR1 and CDR2 from the germline V gene are MNHEY and SVGAGI.

This clonotype has at least ten counts. The chain employs TRBV10-3 and TRBJ2-1, with D unclear. This CDR3 is built from 11 residues. With 2 bases removed from V and 8 bases from J, the gap between germline ends came to 4 bases. The V gene's germline CDR1 is ENHRY and CDR2 SYGVKD. This chain's CDR3 is CAISEQDEQFF. CDR3 nucleotides: TGTGCCATCAGTGAGCAGGATGAGCAGTTCTTC.

J is TRBJ2-3 and V is TRBV14, with 11 bases lining up with TRBD1. The germline CDR1 and CDR2 sequences are SGHDN and FVKESK. This CDR3 is 14 amino acids long. V trimming: 1 base; J trimming: 7 bases; junction bases outside the gene matches: 1. DNA for the CDR3: TGTGCCAGCAGCCAAGGGACAGGGGGCCATACGCAGTATTTT. Its translation: CASSQGTGGHTQYF.

This clonotype was observed many times. The gene calls are TRBV9 and TRBJ2-2; D perhaps matches TRBD1 (6 bases). Germline CDR1 reads SGDLS; CDR2 reads YYNGEE. V was clipped by 3 bases and J by 1 base, with 10 bases between them. The CDR3 spans 15 residues. CDR3 loop: CASSAGTLNTGELFF. The CDR3 DNA reads as TGTGCCAGCAGCGCCGGGACATTGAACACCGGGGAGCTGTTTTTT.

The chain uses TRBV15 and TRBJ2-1; TRBD2 matches at 8 bases. The length of the CDR3 is 16 residues. Germline loops: CDR1 LNHNV, CDR2 YYDKDF (reference sequence). The V segment lost 2 bases and the J segment 5 bases; nucleotides outside the gene matches: 8. The CDR3 DNA follows: TGTGCCACCAGCAGACCACATATTAGCGGGGACAATGAGCAGTTCTTC. This gives the protein CATSRPHISGDNEQFF.

This chain's CDR3 is CASSNGLAGAETQYF. The CDR3 DNA reads as TGTGCCAGCAGTAATGGACTAGCGGGAGCTGAGACCCAGTACTTC. This chain connects TRBV6-2 or TRBV6-3 to TRBJ2-5; TRBD2 aligns across 13 bases. After removal of 5 bases from V and 5 bases from J, the junction contained 5 bases not matched to a gene. The germline V gene has CDR1 MNHEY and CDR2 SVGEGT. The CDR3 is 15 amino acids.